The entry that follows covers one T cell receptor beta chain sequence. The data were taken from a study of control samples from healthy donors and cancer patients. The assay was immunoSEQ multiplex PCR, and TCRdb's table has in-frame clones only and misses some. This table has 150,000 or so clones, approximately 90% appearing once. The V segment lost 11 bases and the J segment 6 bases; nucleotides outside the gene matches: 18. The CDR3 spans 15 residues. Germline V gene data show CDR1 as MNHEY and CDR2 as SMNVEV (reference sequence). The chain joins TRBV27 to TRBJ1-1, with 7 bases fitting TRBD1. The TCR comes from a woman under 40 in good health. The sample comprised blood. In nucleotides, the CDR3 is TGTGCCCTAACTAGGGACAGAGAAACAATATCTGAAGCTTTCTTT. It yields the protein CALTRDRETISEAFF.